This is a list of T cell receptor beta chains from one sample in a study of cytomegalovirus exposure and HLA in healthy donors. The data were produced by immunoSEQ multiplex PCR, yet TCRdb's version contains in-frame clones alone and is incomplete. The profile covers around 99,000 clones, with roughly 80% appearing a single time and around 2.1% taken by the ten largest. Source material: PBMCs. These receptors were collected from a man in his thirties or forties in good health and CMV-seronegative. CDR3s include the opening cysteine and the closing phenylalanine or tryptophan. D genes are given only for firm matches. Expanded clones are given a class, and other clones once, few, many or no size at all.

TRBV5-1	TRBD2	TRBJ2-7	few	CASSKLAGKDEQYF
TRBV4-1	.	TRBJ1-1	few	CASRLRTENTEAFF
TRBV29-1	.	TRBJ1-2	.	CSVVHTNYGYTF
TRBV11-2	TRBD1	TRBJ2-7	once	CASTRDSGYEQYF
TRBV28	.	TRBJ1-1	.	CASSFTGQYTEAFF
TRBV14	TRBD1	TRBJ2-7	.	CATAQGSSYEQYF
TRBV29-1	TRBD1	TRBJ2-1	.	CSAEGASSYNEQFF
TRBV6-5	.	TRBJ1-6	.	CASSYSQRSYNSPLHF
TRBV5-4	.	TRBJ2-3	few	CASSLGSDTDTQYF
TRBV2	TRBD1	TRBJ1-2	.	CASSGDRAFNYGYTF
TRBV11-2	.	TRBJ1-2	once	CASSLSTVEGYTF
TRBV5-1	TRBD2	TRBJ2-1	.	CASSPGLANEQFF
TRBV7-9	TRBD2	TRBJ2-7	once	CASSLGGLAYEQYF
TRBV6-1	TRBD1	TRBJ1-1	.	CASSPGDRRNTEAFF
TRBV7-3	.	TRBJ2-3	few	CASSLRASPDTQYF
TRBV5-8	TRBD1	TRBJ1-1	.	CASSLDRGRTEAFF
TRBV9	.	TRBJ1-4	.	CASSGGQANEKLFF
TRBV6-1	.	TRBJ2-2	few	CATYSRGTGELFF
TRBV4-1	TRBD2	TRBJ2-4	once	CASSQLAGAKNIQYF
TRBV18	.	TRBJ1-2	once	CASSPLDRANYGYTF
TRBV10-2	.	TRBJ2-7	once	CASSGGQSYEQYF
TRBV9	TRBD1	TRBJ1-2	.	CASSEPTGGVGYGYTF
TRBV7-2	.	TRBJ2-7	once	CASSQDTYEQYF
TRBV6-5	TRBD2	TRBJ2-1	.	CASSALAGVSNEQFF
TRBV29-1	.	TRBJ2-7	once	CSVGGGGSYEQYF
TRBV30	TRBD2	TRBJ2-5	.	CAWSPGLPASSAQYF
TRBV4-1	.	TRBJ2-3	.	CASSQAWASTDTQYF
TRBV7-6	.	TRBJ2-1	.	CASSPTVLSEQFF
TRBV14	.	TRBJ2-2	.	CASSHGRFGTGELFF
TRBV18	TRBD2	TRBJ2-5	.	CASSPRGLQETQYF
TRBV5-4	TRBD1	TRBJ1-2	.	CASSIEDRSYGYTF
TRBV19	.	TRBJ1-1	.	CASSWGEPNTEAFF
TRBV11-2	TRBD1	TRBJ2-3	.	CASSLVGTGRADTQYF
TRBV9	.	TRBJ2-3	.	CASSVDPNRSHTQYF
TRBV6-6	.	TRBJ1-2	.	CASSYRSGVGYTF
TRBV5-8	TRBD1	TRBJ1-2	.	CASSLRDRGFDYGYTF
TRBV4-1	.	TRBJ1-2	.	CASSQDSGYYGYTF
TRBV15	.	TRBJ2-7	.	CATSTRLALSYEQYF
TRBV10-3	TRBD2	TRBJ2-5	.	CAIAAAGAEETQYF
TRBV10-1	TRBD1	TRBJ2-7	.	CASKGAERGLPYEQYF
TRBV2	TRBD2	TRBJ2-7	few	CASRPGLGPDEQYF
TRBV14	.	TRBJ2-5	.	CASSQEFGLEETQYF
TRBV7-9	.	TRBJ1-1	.	CASSPYRDTNTEAFF
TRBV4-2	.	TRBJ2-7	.	CASSQEQGSEQYF
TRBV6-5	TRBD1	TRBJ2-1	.	CASSYGQGATYNEQFF
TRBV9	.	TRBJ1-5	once	CASSPGLYSNQPQHF
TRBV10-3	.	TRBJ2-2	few	CAISREELGELFF
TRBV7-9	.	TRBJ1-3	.	CASSHSGGNTIYF
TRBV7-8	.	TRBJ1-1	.	CASSLGQSTEAFF
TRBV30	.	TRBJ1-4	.	CAWSRDRPTNEKLFF
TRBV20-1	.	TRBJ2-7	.	CSARGFYEQYF
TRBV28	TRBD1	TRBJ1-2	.	CASSWGSTGPYGYTF
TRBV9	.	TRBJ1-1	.	CASNRGAGEAFF
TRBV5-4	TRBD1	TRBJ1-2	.	CASSLGTVINYGYTF
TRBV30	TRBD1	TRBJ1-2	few	CAFGTGDYGYTF
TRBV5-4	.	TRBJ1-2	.	CASTNSLNYGYTF
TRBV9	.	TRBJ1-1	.	CASSVAGPGGTEAFF